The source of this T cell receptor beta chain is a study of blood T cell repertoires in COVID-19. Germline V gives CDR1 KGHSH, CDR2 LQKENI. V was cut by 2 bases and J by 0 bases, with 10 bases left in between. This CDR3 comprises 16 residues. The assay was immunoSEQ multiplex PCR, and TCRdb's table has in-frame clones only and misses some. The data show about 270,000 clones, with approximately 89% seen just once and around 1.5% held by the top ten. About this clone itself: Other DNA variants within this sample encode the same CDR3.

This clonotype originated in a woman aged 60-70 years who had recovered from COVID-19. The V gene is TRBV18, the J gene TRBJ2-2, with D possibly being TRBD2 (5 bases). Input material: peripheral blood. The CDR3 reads CASSPSGGANTGELFF. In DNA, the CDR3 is TGTGCCAGCTCACCATCAGGAGGAGCGAACACCGGGGAGCTGTTTTTT.